One sample yielded the 30 T cell receptor beta chains listed below, sequenced in a study of blood T cell repertoires in COVID-19. Libraries were prepared by immunoSEQ multiplex PCR; TCRdb keeps only in-frame clonotypes and omits some of them. The sample shows approximately 290,000 clones, about 80% of them seen only once. The sample comprised peripheral blood. The source is a person aged 65 to 79 with COVID-19, enrolled during active disease.

J is TRBJ1-3 and V is TRBV6-5, with TRBD1 as a possible D gene (5 bases). V was shortened by 7 bases and J by 2 bases, with 15 bases between the two germline ends. CDR3 length equals 15 residues. Germline-derived CDR1 and CDR2 are MNHEY and SVGAGI. The CDR3 spells CASTRELTAGNTIYF. CDR3 sequence (DNA): TGTGCCAGCACCCGCGAGTTGACAGCTGGAAACACCATATATTTT.

This clone came up once. The CDR3, as DNA: TGTGCCAGCAGCCTATCCGGACTAGCGGGTTTTGAGACCCAGTACTTC. Translated: CASSLSGLAGFETQYF. The V gene is TRBV9, the J gene TRBJ2-5, with 11 nucleotides matching TRBD2. Per germline, CDR1 SGDLS and CDR2 YYNGEE. The CDR3 loop spans 16 amino acids. The J segment lost 5 bases and the V segment lost 4 bases, leaving 10 bases of the junction unmatched.

The J gene is TRBJ2-5, the V gene TRBV19; D is uncertain. The length of the CDR3 is 12 residues. V shed 1 base and J shed 4 bases, with 4 bases lying between them. In germline, CDR1 is LNHDA, CDR2 SQIVND (reference sequence). The CDR3 bases are TGTGCCAGTAGTATAGGTCTAGAGACCCAGTACTTC. This gives the protein CASSIGLETQYF.

V is TRBV9 and J is TRBJ2-2, with D perhaps matching TRBD1 (5 bases). Germline assignment: CDR1 SGDLS and CDR2 YYNGEE. The CDR3 loop spans 15 amino acids. The V gene lost 4 bases and the J gene lost 1 base, with 11 bases spanning the gap. The DNA for the CDR3 is TGTGCCAGCAGCCCGTACGGACAGAACACCGGGGAGCTGTTTTTT. It codes for CASSPYGQNTGELFF.

The chain is built from TRBV6-5 and TRBJ1-3; a weak D match, TRBD1 (5 bases). The CDR3 totals 14 residues. Germline assignment: CDR1 MNHEY and CDR2 SVGAGI. Trimming shortened V by 11 bases and J by 0 bases, and 14 bases separated the two germline ends. The CDR3: CACSPGYSGNTIYF. In DNA, the CDR3 is TGTGCCTGCTCTCCAGGGTACTCTGGAAACACCATATATTTT.

As regards this clone: The same CDR3 also results from other DNA sequences found in this sample. The chain is built from TRBV6-2 or TRBV6-3 and TRBJ2-7; no clear D. With 4 bases removed from V and 4 bases from J, the gap between germline ends came to 5 bases. This CDR3 contains 11 residues. CDR1 is MNHEY and CDR2 is SVGEGT in the germline V gene. In DNA form, the CDR3 reads TGTGCCAGCAGTTTAACATACGAGCAGTACTTC. Protein: CASSLTYEQYF.

The chain employs TRBV5-6 and TRBJ1-6, with a weak D call TRBD1 (5 bases). CDR1 and CDR2 from the germline V gene are SGHDT and YYEEEE. Trimming cost V 5 bases and J 7 bases, with 10 bases left between them. The CDR3 length is 13 residues. DNA of the CDR3: TGTGCCAGCAGTGGCCAGGGCAATTCACCCCTCCACTTT. Translated, it gives CASSGQGNSPLHF.

This clone was observed a handful of times. The V gene is TRBV11-1, the J gene TRBJ2-2, with D maybe TRBD2 (6 bases). CDR3 length: 14 amino acids. Germline values: CDR1 SGHAT, CDR2 FQDESV (reference sequence). V lost 8 bases and J 5 bases, leaving 15 bases between the germline ends. DNA for the CDR3: TGTGCCAGCGGGCCGGGACTTTGGACCGGGGAGCTGTTTTTT. As protein: CASGPGLWTGELFF.

The gene calls are TRBV12-5 and TRBJ2-7, with a possible D match to TRBD2 (5 bases). Germline CDR1 LGHNT, CDR2 FRNRAP. Trimming cost V 9 bases and J 0 bases, with 15 bases left between them. This CDR3 has 14 amino acids. The CDR3 DNA is TGTGCTAGATGCCTCACAGACTACTCCTACGAGCAGTACTTC. The encoded protein is CARCLTDYSYEQYF. Full variable domain (outside the CDR3, taken from reference TRBV12-5 and TRBJ2-7): DARVTQTPRHKVTEMGQEVTMRCQPILGHNTVFWYRQTMMQGLELLAYFRNRAPLDDSGMPKDRFSAEMPDATLATLKIQPSEPRDSAVYFCARCLTDYSYEQYFGPGTRLTVT.

This clone showed up just a few times. The V gene is TRBV7-5, the J gene TRBJ2-3; the table's D call of TRBD2 was not tested on the DNA. TRBV7-5 is classified as a pseudogene. The CDR3 covers 21 residues. CDR3 sequence: CARSLAHPRLAGGPVTDTQYF. Written as DNA, the CDR3 is TGTGCCAGAAGCTTAGCGCATCCTCGACTAGCGGGAGGGCCCGTCACAGATACGCAGTATTTT.

The CDR3 bases are TGTGCCAGCTCCGCGACCCCATGGGGGGACACTGAAGCTTTCTTT. It encodes CASSATPWGDTEAFF. The gene calls are TRBV18 and TRBJ1-1; D might be TRBD1 (5 bases). V was trimmed by 6 bases and J by 3 bases, leaving 17 bases between them. This CDR3 has 15 amino acids. CDR1 and CDR2 from the germline V gene are KGHSH and LQKENI. Looking up the rest from reference TRBV18 and TRBJ1-1 gives the full variable domain: NAGVMQNPRHLVRRRGQEARLRCSPMKGHSHVYWYRQLPEEGLKFMVYLQKENIIDESGMPKERFSAEFPKEGPSILRIQQVVRGDSAAYFCASSATPWGDTEAFFGQGTRLTVV.

CDR3 residues: CAISEDELNYGYTF. CDR3 DNA: TGTGCCATCAGTGAGGACGAACTAAACTATGGCTACACCTTC. The gene calls are TRBV10-3 and TRBJ1-2; D unclear. Germline CDR1 is ENHRY and CDR2 is SYGVKD. The CDR3 is made up of 14 amino acids. Trimming left V 2 bases short and J 2 bases short, with 9 bases between.

V is TRBV6-6 and J is TRBJ2-2; 9 bases fit TRBD1. CDR1 is MNHNY, CDR2 SVGAGI, per germline (reference sequence). CDR3 size: 16 residues. V lost 4 bases to trimming and J lost 4 bases; unmatched junction nucleotides: 7. CDR3 coding DNA: TGTGCCAGCAGTTCATTGACAGGGGGGAGCACCGGGGAGCTGTTTTTT. Its translation: CASSSLTGGSTGELFF.

V is TRBV6-6 and J is TRBJ2-1; 10 bases align to TRBD1. The CDR3 extends over 16 amino acids. Germline V CDR1 and CDR2: MNHNY, SVGAGI (reference sequence). Trimming removed 5 bases from V and 5 bases from J; junction bases left unmatched: 9. The CDR3 is CASSPPPGTGDNEQFF. The CDR3 bases are TGTGCCAGCAGTCCACCCCCCGGGACAGGGGACAATGAGCAGTTCTTC.

For the CDR3, the DNA is TGTGCCAGCAGAGACAGGGGGGTTAGTGAAAAACTGTTTTTT. Amino acids: CASRDRGVSEKLFF. This sequence joins TRBV6-5 and TRBJ1-4; 9 bases match TRBD1. The trim removed 6 bases at V and 7 bases at J, leaving 6 bases unmatched. Germline CDR1 is MNHEY and CDR2 is SVGAGI. The CDR3 length is 14 residues.

In its sample, this clone was seen a few times. The gene calls are TRBV28 and TRBJ1-4; D call uncertain. The germline gives CDR1 MDHEN, CDR2 SYDVKM. The CDR3 covers 15 residues. Deletions cut 5 bases from V and 5 bases from J, with 15 bases between. The CDR3 region is CASSTPGPGNEKLFF. The CDR3, as DNA: TGTGCCAGCAGTACCCCGGGCCCGGGGAATGAAAAACTGTTTTTT.

The V and J genes are TRBV4-1 and TRBJ2-3; 14 bases fit TRBD2. J gave up 6 bases and V 0 bases, and 8 bases lay outside the gene matches. The CDR3 totals 18 residues. The germline V gene encodes CDR1 MGHRA and CDR2 YSYEKL. The CDR3 region is CASSQDRGLAGVWDTQYF. CDR3 coding DNA: TGCGCCAGCAGCCAAGATCGGGGACTAGCGGGGGTGTGGGATACGCAGTATTTT.

This chain uses TRBV3-1 (or the pseudogene TRBV3-2) with TRBJ2-7; TRBD1 is a possible D gene (5 bases). This CDR3 is 16 amino acids long. The germline CDR1 and CDR2 sequences are LGHDT and YNNKEL (reference sequence). With 1 base removed from V and 3 bases from J, the gap between germline ends came to 16 bases. The CDR3 DNA sequence: TGTGCCAGCAGCCAAGTTGGGCAGGGAATGCTCTACGAGCAGTACTTC. Protein product: CASSQVGQGMLYEQYF.

The CDR3 DNA follows: TGTGCCAGCAGTCCGGAGGGGACGGGAGCGTCCGAGCAGTACTTC. Protein product: CASSPEGTGASEQYF. The genes are TRBV27 and TRBJ2-7; a possible D gene is TRBD2 (6 bases). Germline V gene sequence: CDR1 MNHEY, CDR2 SMNVEV (reference sequence). Trimming removed 5 bases from V and 6 bases from J, with 20 bases in between. CDR3 size: 15 residues.

This clone has only a few counts. The chain is built from TRBV4-1 and TRBJ2-2, with 7 bases fitting TRBD1. Germline loops: CDR1 MGHRA, CDR2 YSYEKL. The CDR3 consists of 13 residues. V lost 3 bases to trimming and J lost 8 bases; unmatched junction nucleotides: 3. This CDR3 reads CASSHDREGELFF. The CDR3 DNA follows: TGCGCCAGCAGCCACGACAGGGAGGGGGAGCTGTTTTTT.

This chain joins TRBV5-1 and TRBJ2-7, with 8 bases identical to TRBD1. The length of the CDR3 is 14 residues. CDR1 SGHRS and CDR2 YFSETQ come from the germline V gene. Trimming took 4 bases from V and 3 from J; bases not matched to a gene: 6. The CDR3 here is CASSPRQGSYEQYF. The CDR3 DNA follows: TGCGCCAGCAGCCCCCGACAGGGGAGCTACGAGCAGTACTTC.

The rearrangement joins TRBV9 to TRBJ1-5; 7 bases line up with TRBD1. The CDR3 contains 15 residues. Germline CDR1 SGDLS, CDR2 YYNGEE. V gave up 0 bases and J gave up 3 bases; unmatched junction bases: 3. For the CDR3, the DNA is TGTGCCAGCAGCGTAGGGGGACAGCCCAATCAGCCCCAGCATTTT. Its protein product is CASSVGGQPNQPQHF.

This clone was detected once. This chain links TRBV19 with TRBJ2-1, with TRBD1 matching over 7 bases. The ends lost 5 bases at V and 8 bases at J; junction bases unmatched: 12. The germline V gene has CDR1 LNHDA and CDR2 SQIVND (reference sequence). The CDR3 spans 15 residues. CDR3 sequence reads: CASSPKGARGDEQFF. The CDR3 DNA sequence: TGTGCCAGTAGTCCAAAGGGGGCGCGAGGAGATGAGCAGTTCTTC.

The V and J genes are TRBV19 and TRBJ2-7, with a tentative D call TRBD2 (7 bases). The CDR3 length is 13 residues. Looked up from germline, CDR1 is LNHDA and CDR2 is SQIVND (reference sequence). V lost 4 bases and J lost 9, with 16 bases in between. For the CDR3, the DNA is TGTGCCAGTAGTAACCGGGGGGCTTTTTTGCAGTACTTC. Translation: CASSNRGAFLQYF.

Written as DNA, the CDR3 is TGTGCCATTAACAGGGGGGACGTCGGTGGCTACACCTTC. Its protein is CAINRGDVGGYTF. The genes are TRBV10-3 and TRBJ1-2; TRBD1 matches at 8 bases. The V gene end was trimmed by 9 bases and the J gene end by 7 bases; junction bases not matched to a gene: 10. CDR3 size: 13 residues. The germline gives CDR1 ENHRY, CDR2 SYGVKD.

CDR3 nucleotides: TGTGCCAGCAGGCAGCTAGCGAATCAGCCCCAGCATTTT. This translates into CASRQLANQPQHF. The chain links TRBV2 to TRBJ1-5; D uncertain. The CDR3 is 13 residues long. Germline CDR1 SNHLY, CDR2 FYNNEI. V lost 6 bases and J lost 4, with 10 bases in between.

The chain combines TRBV5-1 with TRBJ1-6; TRBD1 matches 8 bases. Germline CDR1 reads SGHRS; CDR2 reads YFSETQ. V gave up 4 bases and J gave up 7 bases; unmatched junction bases: 7. This CDR3 has 15 amino acids. The CDR3 sequence: CASSQRTGKNSPLHF. In nucleotides, the CDR3 is TGCGCCAGCAGCCAGAGGACAGGGAAGAATTCACCCCTCCACTTT.

The rearrangement uses TRBV19 and TRBJ2-2; tentatively, D is TRBD1 (5 bases). The germline CDR1 and CDR2 sequences are LNHDA and SQIVND (reference sequence). V lost 4 bases to trimming and J lost 7 bases, with 10 bases between them. This CDR3 region has 13 residues. The CDR3 DNA is TGTGCCAGTAGTACAGGGTGGGGCGGGGAGCTGTTTTTT. It translates to CASSTGWGGELFF.

V usage is TRBV18 and J usage is TRBJ1-2; TRBD1 is a possible D gene (5 bases). This CDR3 contains 12 residues. Germline values: CDR1 KGHSH, CDR2 LQKENI. V was trimmed by 3 bases and J by 6 bases, leaving 8 bases between them. The CDR3 sequence is CASSPTDNGYTF. Here the CDR3 DNA reads TGTGCCAGCTCACCGACAGATAATGGCTACACCTTC.

J is TRBJ2-1 and V is TRBV11-2; TRBD1 might be the D (6 bases). The CDR3 has 13 residues. Germline-derived CDR1 and CDR2 are SGHAT and FQNNGV. V gave up 3 bases and J gave up 7 bases, with 10 bases separating them. CDR3 amino acids: CASSFSRGNEQFF. CDR3 nucleotide sequence: TGTGCCAGCAGCTTTAGTAGGGGGAATGAGCAGTTCTTC.